Below, one T cell receptor beta chain is given with its context. No cognate antigen has been identified for it. No base qualities exist here, and no much larger clone lies one base off it. RNA was extracted with the RNeasy kit and roughly 0.45 to 1 ug was reverse transcribed using random hexamers. The immunoSEQ multiplex PCR assay, covering 54 Vbeta and 13 Jbeta segments, was used to amplify TCR beta CDR3 regions. PCR amplification bias was corrected using a synthetic template baseline for primer optimization and computational correction. The authors' analysis ran thus. Reads were annotated to V, D and J genes per IMGT and analyzed with immunoSEQ Analyzer, keeping only productive sequences. Clonality was calculated as one minus the Shannon entropy normalized by log2 of the number of productive unique sequences. For each patient and control, public and private clones were evaluated among the 100 most prevalent clones. A clone was defined as Susac-specific if it was absent from the healthy and MS cohorts, from approximately 980 published viral clones and from other ImmuneACCESS disease sequences. TCRdb handled the public reads itself, with Q25 trimming in fastp and clone calling in MiXCR, and kept productive beta chains. Each CDR3 protein gets just one entry, which takes the most common genes and DNA from the rows behind it. The V and J calls and clone size come from TCRdb's table, not from the authors' own analysis. Counted in this sample were fewer than 85,000 distinct CDR3 sequences; roughly 94% of them appeared once. The ten largest clones take up about 0.45% of the sample.

Peripheral blood CD8+ and CD4+ T cells from healthy donors, Susac syndrome patients and multiple sclerosis patients were profiled by high-throughput TCR beta sequencing. The Susac syndrome patients fulfilled recently defined diagnostic criteria for definite or probable disease. Bulk CD8+ and CD4+ T cells were purified by magnetic negative isolation, whereas CD8+ TEMRA cells were enriched by FACS. Blood was drawn into EDTA tubes, processed within 24 hours, and PBMCs were isolated by density gradient centrifugation. PBMCs intended for TCR sequencing were cryopreserved in liquid nitrogen and thawed later in a water bath at 37 degrees C. The sorted or isolated CD4+, CD8+ and CD8+ TEMRA cells reached a purity of at least 90%. This sample was taken from a study of CD8 T cells in Susac syndrome (dated by TCRdb to the late 2010s). About the investigation overall: Of the Susac syndrome patients who were sequenced, roughly 6 had clinically active disease and roughly eight were in clinical remission. Susac syndrome patients were therapy-naive, on corticosteroids (some also receiving IVIg), or on IVIg alone at blood withdrawal. Repertoire sequencing was used to test whether CD8+ T cell activation and differentiation in Susac syndrome was antigen driven. CD8+ T cell repertoire clonality was compared between some 12 healthy donors, approximately 14 Susac syndrome patients and 15 multiple sclerosis patients.

V is reduced by 5 bases and J by 0 bases, leaving a spacing of 11 bases between them. The CDR3 starts with the cysteine, ends with the phenylalanine, and has 14 residues. Only CDR3 DNA is held: 42 bases, read in frame from base 1. CDR1 and CDR2, per the germline V gene, are SQVTM and ANQGSEA. General conclusions and limits of the study: Clonal expansion was observed in Susac syndrome CD8+ repertoires, with the highest expansion in CD8+ TEMRA cells and greater expansion in clinically active than in remitting patients. The number of individuals in the TCR sequencing and HLA analysis was acknowledged as relatively small. Roughly 15 and five Susac-specific public clones were found in the total CD8+ and CD8+ TEMRA repertoires, respectively.

The chain is assembled from TRBV29-1 and TRBJ1-5; too little of a D gene remains to name it. The sequenced sample was CD8+ T cells from PBMCs. The sequence was obtained from a human donor with Susac syndrome. Here the CDR3 is given as CSVSGALSNQPQHF. In nucleotides, the sequence is TGCAGCGTTTCGGGCGCCCTTAGCAATCAGCCCCAGCATTTT.